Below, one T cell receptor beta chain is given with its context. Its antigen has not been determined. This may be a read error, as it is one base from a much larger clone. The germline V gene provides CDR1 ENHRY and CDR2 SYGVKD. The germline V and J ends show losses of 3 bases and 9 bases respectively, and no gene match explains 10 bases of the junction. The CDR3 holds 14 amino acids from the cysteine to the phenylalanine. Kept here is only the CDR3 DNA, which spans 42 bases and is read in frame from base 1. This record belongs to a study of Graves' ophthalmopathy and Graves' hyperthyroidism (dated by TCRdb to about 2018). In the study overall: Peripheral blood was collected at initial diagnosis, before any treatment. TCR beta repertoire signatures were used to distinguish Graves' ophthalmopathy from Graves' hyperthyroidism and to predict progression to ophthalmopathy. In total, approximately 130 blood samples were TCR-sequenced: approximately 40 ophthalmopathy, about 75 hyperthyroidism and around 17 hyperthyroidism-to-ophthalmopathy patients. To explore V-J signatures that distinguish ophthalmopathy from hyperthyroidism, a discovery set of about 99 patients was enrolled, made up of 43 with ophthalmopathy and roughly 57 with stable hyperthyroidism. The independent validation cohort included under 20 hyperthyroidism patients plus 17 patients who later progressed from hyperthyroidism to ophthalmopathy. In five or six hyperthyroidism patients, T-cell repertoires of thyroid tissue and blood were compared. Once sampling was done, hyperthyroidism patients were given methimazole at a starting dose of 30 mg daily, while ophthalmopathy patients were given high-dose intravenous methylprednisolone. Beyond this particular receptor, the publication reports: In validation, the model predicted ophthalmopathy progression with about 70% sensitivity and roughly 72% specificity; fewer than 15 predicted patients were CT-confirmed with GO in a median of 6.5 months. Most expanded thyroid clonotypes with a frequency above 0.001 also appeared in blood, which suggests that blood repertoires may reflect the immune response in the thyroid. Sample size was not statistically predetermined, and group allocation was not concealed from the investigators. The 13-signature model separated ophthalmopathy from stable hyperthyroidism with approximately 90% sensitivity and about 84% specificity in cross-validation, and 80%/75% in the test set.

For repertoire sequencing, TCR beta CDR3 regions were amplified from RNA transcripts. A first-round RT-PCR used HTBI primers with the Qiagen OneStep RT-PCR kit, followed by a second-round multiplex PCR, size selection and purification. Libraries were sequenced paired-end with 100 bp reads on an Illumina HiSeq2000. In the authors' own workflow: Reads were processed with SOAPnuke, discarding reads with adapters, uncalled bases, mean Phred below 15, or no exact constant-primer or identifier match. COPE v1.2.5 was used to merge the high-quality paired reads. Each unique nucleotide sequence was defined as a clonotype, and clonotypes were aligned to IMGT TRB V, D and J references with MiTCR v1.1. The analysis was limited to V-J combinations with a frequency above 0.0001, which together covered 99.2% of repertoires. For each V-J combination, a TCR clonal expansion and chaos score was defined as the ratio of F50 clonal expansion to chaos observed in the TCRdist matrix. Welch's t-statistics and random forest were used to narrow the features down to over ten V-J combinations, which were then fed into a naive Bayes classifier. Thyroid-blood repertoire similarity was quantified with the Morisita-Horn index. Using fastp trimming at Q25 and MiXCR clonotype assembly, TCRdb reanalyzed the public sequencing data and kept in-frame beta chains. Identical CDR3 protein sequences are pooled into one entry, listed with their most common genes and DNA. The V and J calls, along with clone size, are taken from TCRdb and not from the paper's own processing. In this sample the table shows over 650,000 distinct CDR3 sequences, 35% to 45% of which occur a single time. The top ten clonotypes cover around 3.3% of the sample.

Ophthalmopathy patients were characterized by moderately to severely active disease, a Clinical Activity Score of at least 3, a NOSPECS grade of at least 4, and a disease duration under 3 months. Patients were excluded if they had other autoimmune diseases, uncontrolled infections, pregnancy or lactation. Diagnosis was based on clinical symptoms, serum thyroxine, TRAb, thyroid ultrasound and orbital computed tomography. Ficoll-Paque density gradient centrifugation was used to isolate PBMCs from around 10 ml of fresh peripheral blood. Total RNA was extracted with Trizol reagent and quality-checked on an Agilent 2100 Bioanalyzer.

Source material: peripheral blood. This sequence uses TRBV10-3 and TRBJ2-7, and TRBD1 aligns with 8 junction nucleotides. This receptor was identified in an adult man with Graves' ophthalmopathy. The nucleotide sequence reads TGTGCCATCAGTGAAGTGGGCAGGGGGCGTGGGCAGTACTTC. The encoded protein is CAISEVGRGRGQYF.